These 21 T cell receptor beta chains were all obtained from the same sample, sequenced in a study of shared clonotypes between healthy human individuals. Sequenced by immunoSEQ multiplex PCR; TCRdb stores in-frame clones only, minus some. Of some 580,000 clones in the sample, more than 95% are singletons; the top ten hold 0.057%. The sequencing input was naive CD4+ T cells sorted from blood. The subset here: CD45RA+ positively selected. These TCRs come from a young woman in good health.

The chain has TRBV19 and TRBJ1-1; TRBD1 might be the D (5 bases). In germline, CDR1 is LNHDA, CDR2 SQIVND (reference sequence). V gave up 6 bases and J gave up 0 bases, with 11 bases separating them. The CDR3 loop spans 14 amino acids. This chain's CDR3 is CASRTGLMNTEAFF. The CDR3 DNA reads TGTGCCAGTAGAACGGGACTCATGAACACTGAAGCTTTCTTT.

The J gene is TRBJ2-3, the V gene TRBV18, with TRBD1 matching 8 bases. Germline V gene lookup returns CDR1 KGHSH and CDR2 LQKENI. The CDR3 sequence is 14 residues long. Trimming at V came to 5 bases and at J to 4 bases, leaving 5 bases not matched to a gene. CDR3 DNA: TGTGCCAGCTCATCTGACAGGGGCCCAGATACGCAGTATTTT. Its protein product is CASSSDRGPDTQYF.

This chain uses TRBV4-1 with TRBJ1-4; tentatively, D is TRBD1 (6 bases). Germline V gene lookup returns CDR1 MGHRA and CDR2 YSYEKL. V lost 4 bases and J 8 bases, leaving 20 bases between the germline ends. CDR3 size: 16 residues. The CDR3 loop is CASSPRRAGVWEKLFF. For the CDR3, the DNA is TGCGCCAGCAGCCCTCGGCGGGCAGGGGTCTGGGAAAAACTGTTTTTT.

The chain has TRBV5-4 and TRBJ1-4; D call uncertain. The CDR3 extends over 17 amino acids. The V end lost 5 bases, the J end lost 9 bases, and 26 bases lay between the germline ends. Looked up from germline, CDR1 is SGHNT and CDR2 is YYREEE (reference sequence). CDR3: CASRIRGSLGRVKKLFF. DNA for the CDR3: TGTGCCAGCAGGATCCGAGGATCATTGGGTCGGGTGAAAAAACTGTTTTTT.

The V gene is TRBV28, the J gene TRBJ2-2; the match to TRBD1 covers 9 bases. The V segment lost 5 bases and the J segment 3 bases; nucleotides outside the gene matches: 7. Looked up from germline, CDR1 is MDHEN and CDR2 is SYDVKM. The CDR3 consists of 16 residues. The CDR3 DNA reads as TGTGCCAGCAGTCCTAACAGGGGGCTTGACACCGGGGAGCTGTTTTTT. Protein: CASSPNRGLDTGELFF.

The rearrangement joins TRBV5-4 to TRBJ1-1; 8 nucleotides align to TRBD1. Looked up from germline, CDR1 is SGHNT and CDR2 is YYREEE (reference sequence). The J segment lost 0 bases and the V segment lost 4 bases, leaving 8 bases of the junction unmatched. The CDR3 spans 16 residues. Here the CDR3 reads CASSRFRTGMNTEAFF. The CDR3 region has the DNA TGTGCCAGCAGCCGATTCAGGACAGGGATGAACACTGAAGCTTTCTTT.

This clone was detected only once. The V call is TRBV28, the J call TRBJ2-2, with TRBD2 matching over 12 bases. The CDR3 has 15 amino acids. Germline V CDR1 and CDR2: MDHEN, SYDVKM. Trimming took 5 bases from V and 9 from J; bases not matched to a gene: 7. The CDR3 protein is CASSPGLAGSRELFF. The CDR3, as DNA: TGTGCCAGCAGTCCCGGACTAGCGGGGTCAAGGGAGCTGTTTTTT.

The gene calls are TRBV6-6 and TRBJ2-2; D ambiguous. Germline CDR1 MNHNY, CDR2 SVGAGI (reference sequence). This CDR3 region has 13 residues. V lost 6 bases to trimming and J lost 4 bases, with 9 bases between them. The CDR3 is CASSIRVTGELFF. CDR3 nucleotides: TGTGCCAGCAGCATCCGGGTCACCGGGGAGCTGTTTTTT.

The CDR3 region is CASSPRQGAREKLFF. Written as DNA, the CDR3 is TGTGCCAGCAGCCCCCGACAGGGGGCAAGGGAAAAACTGTTTTTT. The V and J genes are TRBV28 and TRBJ1-4; 10 nucleotides line up with TRBD1. V dropped 6 bases and J dropped 8; count of bases not matched to a gene: 9. CDR1 is MDHEN and CDR2 is SYDVKM in the germline V gene. The CDR3 length is 15 residues.

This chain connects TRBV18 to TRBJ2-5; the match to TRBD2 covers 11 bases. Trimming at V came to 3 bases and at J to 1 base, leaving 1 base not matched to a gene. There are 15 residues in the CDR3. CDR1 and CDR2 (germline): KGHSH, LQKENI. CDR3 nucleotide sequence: TGTGCCAGCTCACCGACTAGCGGGATCCAAGAGACCCAGTACTTC. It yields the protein CASSPTSGIQETQYF.

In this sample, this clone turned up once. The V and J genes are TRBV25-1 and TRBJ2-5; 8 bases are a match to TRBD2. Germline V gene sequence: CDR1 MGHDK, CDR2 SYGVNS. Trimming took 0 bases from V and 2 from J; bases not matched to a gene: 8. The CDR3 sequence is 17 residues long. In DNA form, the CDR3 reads TGTGCCAGCAGTGAATATCTCCTAGCGGGCTTACAAGAGACCCAGTACTTC. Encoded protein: CASSEYLLAGLQETQYF.

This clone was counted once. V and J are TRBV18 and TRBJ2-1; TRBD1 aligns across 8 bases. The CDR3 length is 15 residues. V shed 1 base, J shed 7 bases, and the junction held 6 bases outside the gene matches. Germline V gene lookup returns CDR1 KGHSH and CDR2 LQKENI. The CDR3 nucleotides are TGTGCCAGCTCACCACTGGTTGGGGACAGGAATGAGCAGTTCTTC. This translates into CASSPLVGDRNEQFF.

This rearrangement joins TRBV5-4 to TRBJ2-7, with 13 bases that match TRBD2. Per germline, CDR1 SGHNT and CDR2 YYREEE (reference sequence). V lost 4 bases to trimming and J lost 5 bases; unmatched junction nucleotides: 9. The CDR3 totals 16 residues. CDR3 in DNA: TGTGCCAGCAGCGGGGCACTAGCGGGAGGGAGCCACGAGCAGTACTTC. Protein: CASSGALAGGSHEQYF.

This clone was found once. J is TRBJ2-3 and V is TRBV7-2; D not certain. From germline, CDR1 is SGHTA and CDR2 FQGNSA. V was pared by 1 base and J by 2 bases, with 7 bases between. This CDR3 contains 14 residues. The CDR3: CASSLGGYTDTQYF. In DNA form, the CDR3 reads TGTGCCAGCAGCTTAGGCGGCTACACAGATACGCAGTATTTT.

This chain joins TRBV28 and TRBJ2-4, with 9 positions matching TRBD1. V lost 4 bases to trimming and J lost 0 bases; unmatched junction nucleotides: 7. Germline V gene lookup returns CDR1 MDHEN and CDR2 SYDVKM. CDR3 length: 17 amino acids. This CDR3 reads CASSSPTGGVAKNIQYF. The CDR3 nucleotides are TGTGCCAGCAGTTCCCCGACAGGGGGAGTAGCCAAAAACATTCAGTACTTC.

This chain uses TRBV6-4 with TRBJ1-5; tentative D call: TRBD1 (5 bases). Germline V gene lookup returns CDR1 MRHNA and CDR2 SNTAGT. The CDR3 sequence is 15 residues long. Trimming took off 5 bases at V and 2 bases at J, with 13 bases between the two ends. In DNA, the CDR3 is TGTGCCAGCAGTCCCCAGGGCGAGGGCAATCAGCCCCAGCATTTT. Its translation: CASSPQGEGNQPQHF.

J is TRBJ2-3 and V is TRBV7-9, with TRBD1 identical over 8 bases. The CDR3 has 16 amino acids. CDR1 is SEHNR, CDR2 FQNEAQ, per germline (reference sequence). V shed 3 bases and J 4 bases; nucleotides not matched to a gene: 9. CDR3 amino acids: CASSLRGQVQADTQYF. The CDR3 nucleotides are TGTGCCAGCAGCTTGCGGGGACAGGTGCAGGCAGATACGCAGTATTTT. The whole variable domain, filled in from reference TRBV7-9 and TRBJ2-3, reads DTGVSQNPRHKITKRGQNVTFRCDPISEHNRLYWYRQTLGQGPEFLTYFQNEAQLEKSRLLSDRFSAERPKGSFSTLEIQRTEQGDSAMYLCASSLRGQVQADTQYFGPGTRLTVL.

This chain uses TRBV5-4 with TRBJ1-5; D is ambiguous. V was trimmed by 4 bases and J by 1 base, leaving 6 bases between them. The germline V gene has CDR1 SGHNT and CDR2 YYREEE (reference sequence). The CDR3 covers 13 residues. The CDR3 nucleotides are TGTGCCAGCAGCCGTGGCAGCAATCAGCCCCAGCATTTT. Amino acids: CASSRGSNQPQHF.

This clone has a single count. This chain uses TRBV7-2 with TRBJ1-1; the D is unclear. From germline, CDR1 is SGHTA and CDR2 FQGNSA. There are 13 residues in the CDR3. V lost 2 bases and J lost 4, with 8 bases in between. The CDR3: CASSLREGTEAFF. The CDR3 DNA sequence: TGTGCCAGCAGCTTACGGGAGGGCACTGAAGCTTTCTTT.

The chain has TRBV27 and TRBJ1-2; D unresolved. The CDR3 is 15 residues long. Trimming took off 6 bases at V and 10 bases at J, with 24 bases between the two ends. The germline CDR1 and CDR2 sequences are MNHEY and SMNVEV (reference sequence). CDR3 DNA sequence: TGTGCCAGCAGGGCACCTACAGCTGGGAGAGAGGCCTACACCTTC. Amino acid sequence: CASRAPTAGREAYTF.

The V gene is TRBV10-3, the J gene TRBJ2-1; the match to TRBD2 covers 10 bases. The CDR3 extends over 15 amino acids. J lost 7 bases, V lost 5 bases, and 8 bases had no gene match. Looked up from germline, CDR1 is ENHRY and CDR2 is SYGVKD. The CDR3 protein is CAISQREGKRNEQFF. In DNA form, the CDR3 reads TGTGCCATCAGTCAGCGGGAGGGGAAGAGGAATGAGCAGTTCTTC.